These 24 T cell receptor beta chains were all obtained from the same sample, sequenced in a study of cytomegalovirus exposure and HLA in healthy donors (dated by TCRdb to between 2016 and 2019). The library was made by the immunoSEQ multiplex PCR assay. The multiplex PCR relied on a mix of 60 forward primers for TCR Vbeta segments and 13 reverse primers for TCR Jbeta segments. This immuneACCESS table, as held by TCRdb, lists in-frame sequences with V and J called but not all clones. Of the missing ones, under half trace to an unresolved V gene in checked studies; the others have no known cause. The sample table records some 150,000 clones; 75% of these occur just once. More than 6.5% of the sample lies in the top ten. The specimen was PBMCs. All receptors derive from a man aged 25-40 years in good health and CMV-seronegative.

V is TRBV7-2 and J is TRBJ2-5, with 8 bases fitting TRBD2. V was pared by 0 bases and J by 5 bases, with 8 bases of the junction left unmatched. Looked up from germline, CDR1 is SGHTA and CDR2 is FQGNSA. The CDR3 covers 16 residues. The CDR3 bases are TGTGCCAGCAGCTTAGCCGGGACTAGGGTGGGCGAGACCCAGTACTTC. Its protein is CASSLAGTRVGETQYF.

This clone was observed a handful of times. One end of the junction fails to match germline, which may point to a read error. The chain couples TRBV6-1 to TRBJ2-6; 9 bases align to TRBD2. The CDR3 spans 18 residues. Per germline, CDR1 MNHNS and CDR2 SASEGT. CDR3 residues: CASSEELAGGPGANGLTF. CDR3 in DNA: TGTGCCAGCAGTGAGGAACTAGCGGGCGGGCCTGGGGCCAACGGCCTGACTTTC.

The CDR3 region is CASGVRVESGYTF. CDR3 bases: TGTGCCAGCGGCGTCCGGGTAGAAAGCGGCTACACCTTC. The gene calls are TRBV6-5 and TRBJ1-2, with D unclear. The CDR3 consists of 13 residues. Per the germline V gene, CDR1 is MNHEY and CDR2 is SVGAGI. V was shortened by 8 bases and J by 8 bases, with 18 bases between the two germline ends.

The chain links TRBV5-5 to TRBJ2-2, with 13 nucleotides matching TRBD2. Germline V gene data show CDR1 as SGHKS and CDR2 as YYEKEE (reference sequence). The CDR3 length is 17 residues. V was pared by 4 bases and J by 3 bases, with 6 bases of the junction left unmatched. CDR3 region: CASSPYGLAGDTGELFF. The CDR3 region has the DNA TGTGCCAGCAGCCCGTACGGACTAGCGGGGGACACCGGGGAGCTGTTTTTT.

The sample holds a few counts of this clone. The genes are TRBV29-1 and TRBJ2-7; D gene ambiguous. Germline V gives CDR1 SQVTM, CDR2 ANQGSEA. The CDR3 runs 12 residues. The ends were cut back, 4 bases at V and 0 bases at J, with 7 bases in the middle. The CDR3 loop is CSVAYSSYEQYF. The CDR3 coding sequence is TGCAGCGTTGCTTACAGCTCCTACGAGCAGTACTTC.

V and J are TRBV2 and TRBJ1-2, with 7 bases matching TRBD1. CDR3 length equals 14 residues. V dropped 6 bases and J dropped 8; count of bases not matched to a gene: 12. CDR1 is SNHLY, CDR2 FYNNEI, per germline. CDR3 amino acids: CASRETTGTDGYTF. The CDR3 DNA follows: TGTGCCAGCAGGGAGACGACTGGGACAGACGGCTACACCTTC.

This chain connects TRBV11-2 to TRBJ2-5, with 9 bases that match TRBD1. The CDR3 contains 11 residues. The germline gives CDR1 SGHAT, CDR2 FQNNGV. V shed 11 bases, J shed 13 bases, and the junction held 11 bases outside the gene matches. The CDR3 region is CAVRDRDERYF. CDR3 bases: TGTGCCGTTCGGGACAGGGATGAGAGGTACTTC.

As regards this clone: Without the conserved terminal phenylalanine or tryptophan, this CDR3 likely stems from a read error. This chain uses TRBV2 with TRBJ2-7; 8 bases agree with TRBD2. J gave up 6 bases and V 8 bases, and 12 bases lay outside the gene matches. CDR1 and CDR2 from the germline V gene are SNHLY and FYNNEI. This CDR3 is 14 amino acids long. The CDR3 sequence is CASLIRSGSSEQYL. In DNA, the CDR3 is TGTGCCAGCCTAATCCGAAGCGGGAGTTCCGAGCAGTACCTC.

This rearrangement joins TRBV11-1 to TRBJ2-5, with 16 bases aligning to TRBD2. Germline CDR1 and CDR2: SGHAT and FQDESV (reference sequence). V lost 2 bases to trimming and J lost 4 bases; unmatched junction nucleotides: 4. The CDR3 contains 17 residues. DNA of the CDR3: TGTGCCAGCAGCTTAACCGGGACTAGCGGGGGGGCAGAGACCCAGTACTTC. This codes for CASSLTGTSGGAETQYF.

V usage is TRBV7-8 and J usage is TRBJ1-2, with 7 bases aligning to TRBD1. Germline V gives CDR1 SGHVS, CDR2 FQNEAQ. The CDR3 sequence is 13 residues long. V gave up 3 bases and J gave up 5 bases; unmatched junction bases: 3. The CDR3 region has the DNA TGTGCCAGCAGCTTCGGACAGGTATATGGCTACACCTTC. Its protein product is CASSFGQVYGYTF.

This chain connects TRBV19 to TRBJ2-5, with 10 bases that match TRBD1. The trim removed 6 bases at V and 0 bases at J, leaving 7 bases unmatched. This CDR3 is 16 amino acids long. Germline V gene sequence: CDR1 LNHDA, CDR2 SQIVND (reference sequence). The CDR3 loop is CASRVTGGPYQETQYF. In DNA, the CDR3 is TGTGCCAGTAGGGTGACAGGGGGCCCCTACCAAGAGACCCAGTACTTC. Filled out from reference TRBV19 and TRBJ2-5, the complete variable domain reads DGGITQSPKYLFRKEGQNVTLSCEQNLNHDAMYWYRQDPGQGLRLIYYSQIVNDFQKGDIAEGYSVSREKKESFPLTVTSAQKNPTAFYLCASRVTGGPYQETQYFGPGTRLLVL.

The rearrangement uses TRBV7-3 and TRBJ2-5; TRBD1 agrees at 10 bases. V trimming: 5 bases; J trimming: 5 bases; junction bases outside the gene matches: 17. This CDR3 region has 18 residues. Germline CDR1 SGHTA, CDR2 FQGTGA. CDR3 residues: CASSPTGTGVSGEETQYF. The CDR3, as DNA: TGTGCCAGCAGCCCAACCGGGACAGGGGTGTCAGGAGAGGAGACCCAGTACTTC.

This clone showed up just once. The chain carries TRBV2 and TRBJ2-7; no definite D call. V shed 4 bases and J shed 2 bases, with 9 bases lying between them. Germline CDR1 SNHLY, CDR2 FYNNEI. The CDR3 length is 13 residues. The CDR3 sequence is CASSADLAYEQYF. CDR3 DNA sequence: TGTGCCAGCAGTGCAGACTTAGCCTACGAGCAGTACTTC.

The chain links TRBV19 to TRBJ1-5; perhaps TRBD1 as D (5 bases). The V gene lost 4 bases and the J gene lost 0 bases, with 13 bases spanning the gap. The CDR3 loop spans 16 amino acids. CDR1 LNHDA and CDR2 SQIVND come from the germline V gene (reference sequence). The CDR3: CASSRASGFSNQPQHF. In nucleotides, the CDR3 is TGTGCCAGTAGTAGGGCCTCAGGGTTTAGCAATCAGCCCCAGCATTTT.

A single count supports this clone. CDR3 nucleotides: TGTGCCAGCACGACCGGGGGGGGTATGAACACTGAAGCTTTCTTT. This sequence encodes CASTTGGGMNTEAFF. The gene calls are TRBV28 and TRBJ1-1; a weak D match, TRBD1 (5 bases). CDR3 length: 15 residues. Germline CDR1 and CDR2: MDHEN and SYDVKM. V lost 7 bases to trimming and J lost 0 bases, with 15 bases between them.

The V call is TRBV6-1, the J call TRBJ1-5; the D is unclear. The V end lost 2 bases, the J end lost 7 bases, and 9 bases lay between the germline ends. This CDR3 has 13 residues. Germline V gene lookup returns CDR1 MNHNS and CDR2 SASEGT. CDR3 protein: CASSEMSEQPQHF. CDR3 coding DNA: TGTGCCAGCAGTGAAATGAGTGAGCAGCCCCAGCATTTT.

This chain uses TRBV5-1 with TRBJ2-3; D unclear. Germline-derived CDR1 and CDR2 are SGHRS and YFSETQ. This CDR3 region has 14 residues. Trimming shortened V by 0 bases and J by 4 bases, and 9 bases separated the two germline ends. The CDR3: CASSLVSASDTQYF. CDR3 DNA: TGCGCCAGCAGCTTGGTGTCAGCGTCAGATACGCAGTATTTT.

J is TRBJ2-3 and V is TRBV6-1, with D perhaps matching TRBD1 (6 bases). Trimming took off 2 bases at V and 3 bases at J, with 6 bases between the two ends. Germline V gene sequence: CDR1 MNHNS, CDR2 SASEGT. The CDR3 runs 13 residues. Written as DNA, the CDR3 is TGTGCCAGCAGTGAACAGGGGACAGATACGCAGTATTTT. Translating gives CASSEQGTDTQYF.

The table lists this clone with a few counts. This chain connects TRBV19 to TRBJ1-2, with a tentative D call TRBD1 (5 bases). Trimming took 3 bases from V and 7 from J, leaving 21 bases between them. The CDR3 is 16 residues long. The V gene's germline CDR1 is LNHDA and CDR2 SQIVND (reference sequence). This chain's CDR3 is CASSMSDSSRKLGYTF. Written as DNA, the CDR3 is TGTGCCAGTAGTATGTCCGACAGTTCCCGAAAGCTTGGCTACACCTTC.

The chain joins TRBV7-2 to TRBJ1-3, with unresolved D. Germline CDR1 reads SGHTA; CDR2 reads FQGNSA. This CDR3 is built from 13 residues. Trimming removed 4 bases at V and 7 bases at J, with 11 bases between. In nucleotides, the CDR3 is TGTGCCAGCAGCTGGCGGAATCCGAACACCATATATTTT. This encodes CASSWRNPNTIYF.

The J gene is TRBJ1-2, the V gene TRBV5-1; TRBD1 is a possible D gene (6 bases). Germline loops: CDR1 SGHRS, CDR2 YFSETQ. This CDR3 is 12 amino acids long. The V end lost 4 bases, the J end lost 8 bases, and 12 bases lay between the germline ends. This chain's CDR3 is CASSPGTLGYTF. Written as DNA, the CDR3 is TGCGCCAGCAGCCCAGGGACACTCGGCTACACCTTC.

On this clone: The junction differs from germline at one of its ends, possibly a read error. The chain employs TRBV2 and TRBJ2-3; TRBD2 matches 16 bases. CDR1 SNHLY and CDR2 FYNNEI come from the germline V gene. CDR3 length equals 11 residues. The CDR3 region has the DNA TGTGCCAGCAGCGGGACTAGCGGGGGGGGTTTT. Translating gives CASSGTSGGGF. Complete variable domain (other parts from reference TRBV2 and TRBJ2-3): EPEVTQTPSHQVTQMGQEVILRCVPISNHLYFYWYRQILGQKVEFLVSFYNNEISEKSEIFDDQFSVERPDGSNFTLKIRSTKLEDSAMYFCASSGTSGGGFGPGTRLTVL.

This rearrangement joins TRBV15 to TRBJ2-1; D perhaps matches TRBD1 (6 bases). Germline lookup yields CDR1 LNHNV and CDR2 YYDKDF (reference sequence). V lost 2 bases to trimming and J lost 4 bases, with 12 bases between them. The CDR3 loop spans 15 amino acids. CDR3 region: CATSRLPGDYNEQFF. In nucleotides, the CDR3 is TGTGCCACCAGCAGACTCCCAGGGGATTACAATGAGCAGTTCTTC. The full variable domain, completed using reference TRBV15 and TRBJ2-1, is DAMVIQNPRYQVTQFGKPVTLSCSQTLNHNVMYWYQQKSSQAPKLLFHYYDKDFNNEADTPDNFQSRRPNTSFCFLDIRSPGLGDTAMYLCATSRLPGDYNEQFFGPGTRLTVL.

V is TRBV28 and J is TRBJ1-2, with D maybe TRBD1 (5 bases). This CDR3 region has 17 residues. V gave up 2 bases and J gave up 4 bases, with 20 bases separating them. Germline V CDR1 and CDR2: MDHEN, SYDVKM. The CDR3 DNA is TGTGCCAGCAGTTTAGGCCACGGGGGGGGACGGTTCTATGGCTACACCTTC. This codes for CASSLGHGGGRFYGYTF.